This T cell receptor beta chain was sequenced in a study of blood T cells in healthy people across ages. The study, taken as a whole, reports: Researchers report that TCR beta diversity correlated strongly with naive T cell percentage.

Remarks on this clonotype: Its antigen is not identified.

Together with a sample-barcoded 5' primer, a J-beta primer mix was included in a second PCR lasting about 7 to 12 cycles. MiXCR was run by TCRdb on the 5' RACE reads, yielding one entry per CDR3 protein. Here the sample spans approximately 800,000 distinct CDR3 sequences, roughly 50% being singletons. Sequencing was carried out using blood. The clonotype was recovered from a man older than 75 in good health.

CDR3 in amino acids: CASSLAWTNEQFF. In DNA form, the CDR3 reads TGCGCCAGCAGCTTGGCCTGGACGAATGAGCAGTTCTTC. This chain joins TRBV5-1 and TRBJ2-1; D not certain. V shed 0 bases and J shed 7 bases, with 8 bases lying between them. This CDR3 is built from 13 residues. Germline values: CDR1 SGHRS, CDR2 YFSETQ. Together with reference TRBV5-1 and TRBJ2-1, the CDR3 gives the full variable domain: KAGVTQTPRYLIKTRGQQVTLSCSPISGHRSVSWYQQTPGQGLQFLFEYFSETQRNKGNFPGRFSGRQFSNSRSEMNVSTLELGDSALYLCASSLAWTNEQFFGPGTRLTVL.